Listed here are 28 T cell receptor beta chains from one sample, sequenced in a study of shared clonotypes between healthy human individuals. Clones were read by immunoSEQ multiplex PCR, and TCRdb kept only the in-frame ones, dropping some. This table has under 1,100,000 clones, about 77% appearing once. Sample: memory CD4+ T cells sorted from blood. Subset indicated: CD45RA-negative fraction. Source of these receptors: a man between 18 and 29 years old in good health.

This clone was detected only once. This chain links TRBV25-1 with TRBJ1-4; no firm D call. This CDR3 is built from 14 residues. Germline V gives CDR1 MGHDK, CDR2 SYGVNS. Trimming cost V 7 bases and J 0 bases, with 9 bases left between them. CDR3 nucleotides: TGTGCCAGCAAAGGGTCATCAACTAATGAAAAACTGTTTTTT. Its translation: CASKGSSTNEKLFF.

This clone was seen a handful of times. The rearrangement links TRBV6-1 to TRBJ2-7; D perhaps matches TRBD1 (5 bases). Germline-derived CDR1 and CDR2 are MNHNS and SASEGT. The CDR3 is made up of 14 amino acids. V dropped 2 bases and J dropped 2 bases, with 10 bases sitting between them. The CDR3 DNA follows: TGTGCCAGCAGTGAAACGGAACAGGCCTACGAGCAGTACTTC. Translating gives CASSETEQAYEQYF.

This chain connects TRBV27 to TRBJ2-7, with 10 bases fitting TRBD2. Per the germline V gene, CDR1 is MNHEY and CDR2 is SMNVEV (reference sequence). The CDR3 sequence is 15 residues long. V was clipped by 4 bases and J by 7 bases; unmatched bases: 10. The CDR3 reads CASSSPGLAVGEQYF. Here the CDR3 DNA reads TGTGCCAGCAGTTCGCCCGGACTAGCGGTTGGGGAGCAGTACTTC.

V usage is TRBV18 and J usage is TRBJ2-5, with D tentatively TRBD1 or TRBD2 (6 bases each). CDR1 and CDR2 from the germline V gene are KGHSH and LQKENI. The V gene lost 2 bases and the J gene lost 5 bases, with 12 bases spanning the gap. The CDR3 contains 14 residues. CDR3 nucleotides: TGTGCCAGCTCACCAGCGACAGGAGGGGAGACCCAGTACTTC. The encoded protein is CASSPATGGETQYF.

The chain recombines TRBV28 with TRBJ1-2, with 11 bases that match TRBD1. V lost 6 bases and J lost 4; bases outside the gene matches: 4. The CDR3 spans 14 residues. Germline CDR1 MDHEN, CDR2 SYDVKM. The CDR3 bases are TGTGCCAGCAGGTACGGACAGGGGGCCTATGGCTACACCTTC. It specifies CASRYGQGAYGYTF.

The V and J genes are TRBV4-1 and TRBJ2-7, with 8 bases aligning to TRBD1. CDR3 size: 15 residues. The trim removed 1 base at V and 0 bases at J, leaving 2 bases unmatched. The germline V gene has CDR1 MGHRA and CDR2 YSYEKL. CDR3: CASSQGQGSSYEQYF. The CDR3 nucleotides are TGCGCCAGCAGCCAAGGACAGGGGAGCTCCTACGAGCAGTACTTC.

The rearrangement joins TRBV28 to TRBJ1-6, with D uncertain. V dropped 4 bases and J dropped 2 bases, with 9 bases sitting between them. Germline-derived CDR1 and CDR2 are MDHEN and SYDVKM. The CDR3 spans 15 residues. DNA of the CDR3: TGTGCCAGCAGTTGGGGTTCTACCTATAATTCACCCCTCCACTTT. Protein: CASSWGSTYNSPLHF.

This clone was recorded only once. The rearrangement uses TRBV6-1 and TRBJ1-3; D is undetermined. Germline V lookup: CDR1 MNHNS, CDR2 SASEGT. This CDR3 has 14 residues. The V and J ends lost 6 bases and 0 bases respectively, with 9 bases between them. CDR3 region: CASRDIASGNTIYF. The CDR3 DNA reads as TGTGCCAGCAGAGATATAGCCTCTGGAAACACCATATATTTT.

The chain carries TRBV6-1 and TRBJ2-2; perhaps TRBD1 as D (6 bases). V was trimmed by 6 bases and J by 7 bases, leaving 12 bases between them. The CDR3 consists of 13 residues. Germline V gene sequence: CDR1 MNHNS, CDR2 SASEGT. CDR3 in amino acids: CASRSQGNGELFF. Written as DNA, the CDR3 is TGTGCCAGCAGGTCACAGGGAAACGGGGAGCTGTTTTTT.

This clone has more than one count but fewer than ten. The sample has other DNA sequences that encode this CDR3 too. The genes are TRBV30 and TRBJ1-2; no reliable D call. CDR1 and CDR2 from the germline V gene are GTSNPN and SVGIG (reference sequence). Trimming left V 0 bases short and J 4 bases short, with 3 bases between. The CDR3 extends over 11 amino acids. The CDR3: CAWSVAYGYTF. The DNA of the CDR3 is TGTGCCTGGAGTGTAGCCTATGGCTACACCTTC.

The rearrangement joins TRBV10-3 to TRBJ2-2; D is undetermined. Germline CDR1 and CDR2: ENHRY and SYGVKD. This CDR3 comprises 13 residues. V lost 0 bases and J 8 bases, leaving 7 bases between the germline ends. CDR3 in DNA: TGTGCCATCAGTGAGTCGGGCCAAGGGGAGCTGTTTTTT. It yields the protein CAISESGQGELFF.

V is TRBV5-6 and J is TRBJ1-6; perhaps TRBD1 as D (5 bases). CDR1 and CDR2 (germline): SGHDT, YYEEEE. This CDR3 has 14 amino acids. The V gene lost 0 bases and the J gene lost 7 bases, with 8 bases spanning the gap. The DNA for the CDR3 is TGTGCCAGCAGCTTGGGAGGGGTAAATTCACCCCTCCACTTT. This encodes CASSLGGVNSPLHF.

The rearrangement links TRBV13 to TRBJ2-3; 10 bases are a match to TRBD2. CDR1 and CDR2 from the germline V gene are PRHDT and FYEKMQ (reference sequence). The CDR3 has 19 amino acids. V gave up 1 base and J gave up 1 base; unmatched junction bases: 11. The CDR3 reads CASSLVGRASGGGTDTQYF. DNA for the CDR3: TGTGCCAGCAGCTTAGTAGGCCGGGCTAGCGGGGGTGGCACAGATACGCAGTATTTT.

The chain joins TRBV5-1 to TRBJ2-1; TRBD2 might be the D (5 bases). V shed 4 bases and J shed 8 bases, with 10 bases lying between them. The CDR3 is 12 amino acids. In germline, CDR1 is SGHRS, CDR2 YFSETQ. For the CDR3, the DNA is TGCGCCAGCAGCAGGGAGTCATATGAGCAGTTCTTC. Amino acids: CASSRESYEQFF.

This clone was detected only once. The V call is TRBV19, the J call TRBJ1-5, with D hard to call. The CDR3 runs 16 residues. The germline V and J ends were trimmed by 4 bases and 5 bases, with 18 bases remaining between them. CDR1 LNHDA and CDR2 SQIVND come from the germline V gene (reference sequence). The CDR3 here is CASSTPRWLKDQPQHF. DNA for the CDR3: TGTGCCAGTAGTACCCCCCGTTGGCTTAAGGATCAGCCCCAGCATTTT.

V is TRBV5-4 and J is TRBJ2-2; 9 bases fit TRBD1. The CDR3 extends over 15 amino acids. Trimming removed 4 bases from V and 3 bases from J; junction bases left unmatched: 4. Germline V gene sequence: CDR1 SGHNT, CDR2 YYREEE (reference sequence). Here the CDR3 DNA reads TGTGCCAGCAGCCCCCGGACAGGGGACACCGGGGAGCTGTTTTTT. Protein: CASSPRTGDTGELFF. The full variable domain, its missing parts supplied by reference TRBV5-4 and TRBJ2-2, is ETGVTQSPTHLIKTRGQQVTLRCSSQSGHNTVSWYQQALGQGPQFIFQYYREEENGRGNFPPRFSGLQFPNYSSELNVNALELDDSALYLCASSPRTGDTGELFFGEGSRLTVL.

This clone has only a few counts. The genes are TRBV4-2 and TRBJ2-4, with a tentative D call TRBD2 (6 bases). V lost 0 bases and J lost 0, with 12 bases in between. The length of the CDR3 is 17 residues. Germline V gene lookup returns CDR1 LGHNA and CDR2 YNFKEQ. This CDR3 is CASSQDLRDLAKNIQYF. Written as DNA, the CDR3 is TGTGCCAGCAGCCAAGATCTCAGGGACTTAGCCAAAAACATTCAGTACTTC.

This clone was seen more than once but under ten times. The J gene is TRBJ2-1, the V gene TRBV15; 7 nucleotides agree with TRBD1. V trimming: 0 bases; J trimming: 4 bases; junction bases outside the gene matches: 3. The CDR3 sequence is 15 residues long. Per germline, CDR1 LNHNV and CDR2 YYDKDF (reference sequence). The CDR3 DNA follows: TGTGCCACCAGCAGAGAAAGGGGGCAATACAATGAGCAGTTCTTC. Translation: CATSRERGQYNEQFF.

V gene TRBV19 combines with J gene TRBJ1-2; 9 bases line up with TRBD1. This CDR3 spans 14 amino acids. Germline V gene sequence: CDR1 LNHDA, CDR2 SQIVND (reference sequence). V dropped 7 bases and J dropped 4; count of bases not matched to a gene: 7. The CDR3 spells CASTQQGAVYGYTF. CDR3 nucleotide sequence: TGTGCCAGTACCCAACAGGGGGCGGTCTATGGCTACACCTTC.

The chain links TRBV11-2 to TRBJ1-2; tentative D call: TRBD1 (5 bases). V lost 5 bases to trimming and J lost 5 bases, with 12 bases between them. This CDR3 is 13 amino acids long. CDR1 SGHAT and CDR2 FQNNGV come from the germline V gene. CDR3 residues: CASSPRDGYGYTF. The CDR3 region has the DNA TGTGCCAGCAGCCCGCGGGACGGATATGGCTACACCTTC. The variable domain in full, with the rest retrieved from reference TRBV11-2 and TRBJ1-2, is EAGVAQSPRYKIIEKRQSVAFWCNPISGHATLYWYQQILGQGPKLLIQFQNNGVVDDSQLPKDRFSAERLKGVDSTLKIQPAKLEDSAVYLCASSPRDGYGYTFGSGTRLTVV.

The DNA for the CDR3 is TGTGCCAGCAGCTTTGTAATGGGCCAAAGCTCCTACGAGCAGTACTTC. Its protein product is CASSFVMGQSSYEQYF. This sequence joins TRBV7-2 and TRBJ2-7, with unresolved D. CDR3 length: 16 residues. Germline assignment: CDR1 SGHTA and CDR2 FQGNSA. The V gene lost 3 bases and the J gene lost 0 bases, with 15 bases spanning the gap.

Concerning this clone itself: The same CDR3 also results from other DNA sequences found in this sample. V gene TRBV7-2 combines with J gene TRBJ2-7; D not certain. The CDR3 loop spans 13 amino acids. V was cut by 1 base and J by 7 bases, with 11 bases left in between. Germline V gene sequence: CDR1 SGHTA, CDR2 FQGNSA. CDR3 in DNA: TGTGCCAGCAGCTTAGGGGTAGCCCTGGAGCAGTACTTC. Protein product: CASSLGVALEQYF.

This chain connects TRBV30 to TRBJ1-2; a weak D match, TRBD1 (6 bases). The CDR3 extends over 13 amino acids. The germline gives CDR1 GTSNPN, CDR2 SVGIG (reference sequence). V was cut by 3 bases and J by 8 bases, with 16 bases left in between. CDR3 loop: CAWRASSGGGYTF. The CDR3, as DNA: TGTGCCTGGAGGGCGTCCTCGGGGGGCGGCTACACCTTC.

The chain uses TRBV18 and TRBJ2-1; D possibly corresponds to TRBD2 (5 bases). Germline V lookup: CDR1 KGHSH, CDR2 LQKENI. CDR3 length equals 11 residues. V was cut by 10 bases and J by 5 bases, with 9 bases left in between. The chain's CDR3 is CATSGNNEQFF. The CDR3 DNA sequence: TGTGCCACGTCGGGGAACAATGAGCAGTTCTTC.

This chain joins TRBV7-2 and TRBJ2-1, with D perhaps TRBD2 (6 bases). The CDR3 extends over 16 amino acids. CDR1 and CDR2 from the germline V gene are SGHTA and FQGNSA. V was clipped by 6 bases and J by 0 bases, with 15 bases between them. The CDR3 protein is CASSSISGPSYNEQFF. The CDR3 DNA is TGTGCCAGCAGTTCCATTAGCGGCCCCTCCTACAATGAGCAGTTCTTC.

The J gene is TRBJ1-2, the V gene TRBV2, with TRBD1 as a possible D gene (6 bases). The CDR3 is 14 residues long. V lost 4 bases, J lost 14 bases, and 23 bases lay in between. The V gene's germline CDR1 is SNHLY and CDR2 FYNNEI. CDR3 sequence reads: CASSGVQGTMASTF. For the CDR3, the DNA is TGTGCCAGCAGTGGGGTACAGGGAACTATGGCTAGTACCTTC.

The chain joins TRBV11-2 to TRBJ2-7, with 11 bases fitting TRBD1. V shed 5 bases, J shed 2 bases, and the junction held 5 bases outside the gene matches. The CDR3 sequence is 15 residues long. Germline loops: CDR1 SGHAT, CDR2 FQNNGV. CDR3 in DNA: TGTGCCAGCAGCCAAGGACAGGGGGCAGCCTACGAGCAGTACTTC. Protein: CASSQGQGAAYEQYF.

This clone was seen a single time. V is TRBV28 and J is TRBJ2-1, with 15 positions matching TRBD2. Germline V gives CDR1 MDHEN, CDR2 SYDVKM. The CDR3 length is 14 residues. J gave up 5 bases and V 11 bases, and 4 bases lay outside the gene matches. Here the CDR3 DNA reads TGTGCCGGAGGGACTAGCGGGGGGAACAATGAGCAGTTCTTC. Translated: CAGGTSGGNNEQFF.